The 13 T cell receptor beta chains below were found in one sample sequenced in a study of OX40 agonist ivuxolimab in advanced cancers. Only in-frame clones appear in the TCRdb table, and some are missing; sequencing was by immunoSEQ multiplex PCR. The repertoire includes approximately 56,000 clones, around nine tenths of them detected once, and 11% to 15% sits in the top ten. The sequencing used CD4+ or CD8+ T cells sorted from blood, collected in a trial of the OX40 agonist ivuxolimab. These receptors originate from an adult with an advanced solid tumor such as melanoma, head and neck, liver or kidney cancer.

V gene TRBV9 combines with J gene TRBJ2-3; D may be TRBD2 (5 bases). Germline V gene data show CDR1 as SGDLS and CDR2 as YYNGEE. The CDR3 is 16 residues long. Trimming shortened V by 0 bases and J by 1 base, and 12 bases separated the two germline ends. The CDR3 is CASSVGGARGTDTQYF. Written as DNA, the CDR3 is TGTGCCAGCAGCGTAGGTGGCGCGAGGGGCACAGATACGCAGTATTTT. Drawing the rest from reference TRBV9 and TRBJ2-3, the complete variable domain is DSGVTQTPKHLITATGQRVTLRCSPRSGDLSVYWYQQSLDQGLQFLIQYYNGEERAKGNILERFSAQQFPDLHSELNLSSLELGDSALYFCASSVGGARGTDTQYFGPGTRLTVL.

V is TRBV5-8 and J is TRBJ1-1, with TRBD1 as a possible D gene (5 bases). This CDR3 is 15 amino acids long. Trimming left V 0 bases short and J 5 bases short, with 14 bases between. Germline loops: CDR1 SGHTS, CDR2 YDEGEE. CDR3 sequence (DNA): TGTGCCAGCAGCTTGGGGGATCCAGGGAGAACTGAAGCTTTCTTT. This sequence encodes CASSLGDPGRTEAFF.

This clone has only one observation. CDR3 in amino acids: CSVGVEKLFF. In DNA, the CDR3 is TGCAGCGTTGGGGTAGAAAAACTGTTTTTT. V usage is TRBV29-1 and J usage is TRBJ1-4; D gene ambiguous. The V end lost 4 bases, the J end lost 8 bases, and 5 bases lay between the germline ends. CDR3 length: 10 amino acids. CDR1 SQVTM and CDR2 ANQGSEA come from the germline V gene. Full variable domain (missing parts from reference TRBV29-1 and TRBJ1-4): SAVISQKPSRDICQRGTSLTIQCQVDSQVTMMFWYRQQPGQSLTLIATANQGSEATYESGFVIDKFPISRPNLTFSTLTVSNMSPEDSSIYLCSVGVEKLFFGSGTQLSVL.

The chain couples TRBV10-2 to TRBJ2-1, with D possibly matching TRBD1 (5 bases). V gave up 5 bases and J gave up 10 bases, with 9 bases separating them. This CDR3 contains 11 residues. CDR1 and CDR2 from the germline V gene are WSHSY and SAAADI. The CDR3 protein is CASSNWGEQFF. CDR3 nucleotides: TGCGCCAGCAGTAATTGGGGCGAGCAGTTCTTC.

The gene calls are TRBV27 and TRBJ2-7, with a possible D match to TRBD1 (6 bases). Trimming left V 2 bases short and J 2 bases short, with 10 bases between. This CDR3 has 14 amino acids. Germline CDR1 and CDR2: MNHEY and SMNVEV (reference sequence). Here the CDR3 reads CASSLLGTPYEQYF. In DNA form, the CDR3 reads TGTGCCAGCAGTTTACTAGGGACACCCTACGAGCAGTACTTC.

This clone has ten or more counts. The chain joins TRBV28 to TRBJ1-2; a possible D gene is TRBD1 (6 bases). CDR3 length: 14 residues. Trimming took 5 bases from V and 8 from J, leaving 18 bases between them. Germline V gene data show CDR1 as MDHEN and CDR2 as SYDVKM. CDR3 nucleotides: TGTGCCAGCAGTCCGTCGGGGGGCGCCGGGGGCTACACCTTC. Protein sequence: CASSPSGGAGGYTF.

V gene TRBV25-1 combines with J gene TRBJ1-4; the match to TRBD1 covers 7 bases. With 2 bases clipped from V and 6 bases from J, the junction kept 6 bases outside the gene matches. CDR3 length: 15 amino acids. In germline, CDR1 is MGHDK, CDR2 SYGVNS. The CDR3 region has the DNA TGTGCCAGCAGTGAAGCTGGGACAGCGTATGAAAAACTGTTTTTT. This translates into CASSEAGTAYEKLFF.

This clone was detected only once. The rearrangement links TRBV6-5 to TRBJ2-2; 8 bases match TRBD2. Germline CDR1 and CDR2: MNHEY and SVGAGI. The J segment lost 8 bases and the V segment lost 6 bases, leaving 5 bases of the junction unmatched. This CDR3 is built from 13 residues. The chain's CDR3 is CASRPRGGGELFF. As DNA, the CDR3 is TGTGCCAGCAGACCCCGGGGGGGTGGGGAGCTGTTTTTT.

V is TRBV4-1 and J is TRBJ1-1, with D hard to call. V dropped 4 bases and J dropped 1 base, with 13 bases sitting between them. The CDR3 sequence is 15 residues long. Germline assignment: CDR1 MGHRA and CDR2 YSYEKL. CDR3 DNA sequence: TGCGCCAGCAGCCCAGAGGAGGGTGCGAACACTGAAGCTTTCTTT. Amino acids: CASSPEEGANTEAFF.

This clone was found a few times. V is TRBV5-8 and J is TRBJ1-2; no firm D call. This CDR3 is 13 amino acids long. The germline gives CDR1 SGHTS, CDR2 YDEGEE. Trimming removed 0 bases at V and 4 bases at J, with 7 bases between. The chain's CDR3 is CASSLGHTYGYTF. As DNA, the CDR3 is TGTGCCAGCAGCTTGGGGCACACCTATGGCTACACCTTC.

V and J are TRBV14 and TRBJ1-1, with D perhaps TRBD1 (5 bases). Germline V CDR1 and CDR2: SGHDN, FVKESK. There are 14 residues in the CDR3. The germline V and J ends were trimmed by 4 bases and 7 bases, with 16 bases remaining between them. As DNA, the CDR3 is TGTGCCAGCAGCCCCTGGGACGAATGGGGTGAAGCTTTCTTT. Translating gives CASSPWDEWGEAFF.

CDR3 DNA: TGTGCCAGCAGCTTAGAGACTAGCGACGAGCAGTTCTTC. Protein sequence: CASSLETSDEQFF. The chain employs TRBV7-6 and TRBJ2-1; 8 positions agree with TRBD2. The CDR3 spans 13 residues. Germline V gives CDR1 SGHVS, CDR2 FNYEAQ. The V gene end was trimmed by 1 base and the J gene end by 10 bases; junction bases not matched to a gene: 3.

The chain couples TRBV5-6 to TRBJ1-2, with a possible D match to TRBD1 (5 bases). V was pared by 1 base and J by 0 bases, with 10 bases between. Germline CDR1 and CDR2: SGHDT and YYEEEE. The CDR3 totals 15 residues. The CDR3 here is CASSLQGSANYGYTF. Here the CDR3 DNA reads TGTGCCAGCAGCTTGCAGGGCTCAGCTAACTATGGCTACACCTTC.